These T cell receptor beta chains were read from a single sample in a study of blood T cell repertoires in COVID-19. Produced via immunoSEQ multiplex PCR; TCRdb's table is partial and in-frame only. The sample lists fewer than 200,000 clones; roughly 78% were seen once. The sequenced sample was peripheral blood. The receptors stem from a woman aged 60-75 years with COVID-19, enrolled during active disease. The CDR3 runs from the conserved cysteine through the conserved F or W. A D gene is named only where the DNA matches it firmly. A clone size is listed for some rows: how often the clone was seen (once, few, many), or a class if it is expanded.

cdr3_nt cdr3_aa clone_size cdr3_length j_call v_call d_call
TGTGCCACCAGCATCACCGTCGGCCAACGGGGCACAGATACGCAGTATTTT CATSITVGQRGTDTQYF NA 17 TRBJ2-3 TRBV15 NA
TGTGCCATCAGTGAGTCTGCGGGGGCACTCCAAGAGACCCAGTACTTC CAISESAGALQETQYF once 16 TRBJ2-5 TRBV10-3 NA
TGCGCCAGCAGCCCCCGGGAGGGGGGCACTGAAGCTTTCTTT CASSPREGGTEAFF NA 14 TRBJ1-1 TRBV4-1 NA
TGCGCCAGCAGACGCGAGGGACAGGGGGTGAGGTTAGGATCCTACAATGAGCAGTTCTTC CASRREGQGVRLGSYNEQFF NA 20 TRBJ2-1 TRBV4-3 TRBD1
TGCGCCAGCAGCGTAAGGACTAGCGGGAGGGGGACCTACGAGCAGTACTTC CASSVRTSGRGTYEQYF NA 17 TRBJ2-7 TRBV5-1 TRBD2
TGTGCCAGCAGCCCCACGGGCGGGAGCCCCTACGAGCAGTACTTC CASSPTGGSPYEQYF once 15 TRBJ2-7 TRBV7-2 TRBD2
TGTGCCAGTAGTAGGGACAGGGGCCACGAGCAGTACTTC CASSRDRGHEQYF NA 13 TRBJ2-7 TRBV19 TRBD1
TGCGCCAGCAGCCAAGGTCCTGTCACCGGGGAGCTGTTTTTT CASSQGPVTGELFF few 14 TRBJ2-2 TRBV4-3 NA
TGTGCCAGCAGCCAAGCGGGGACTAGCGGGAGGCCAGCCAAAAACATTCAGTACTTC CASSQAGTSGRPAKNIQYF NA 19 TRBJ2-4 TRBV3-1/TRBV3-2 TRBD2
TGTGCCAGCAGCCAAGTCCAGGGAAATGAAAAACTGTTTTTT CASSQVQGNEKLFF NA 14 TRBJ1-4 TRBV5-5 NA
TGTGCCAGCAGTTACTGGAGCGGGTTGGGCCGTAGCTCCTATAATTCACCCCTCCACTTT CASSYWSGLGRSSYNSPLHF NA 20 TRBJ1-6 TRBV6-2/TRBV6-3 NA
TGCGCCAGCAGCCTCGGGGGACTTGTTGGTGGTGAGCAGTTCTTC CASSLGGLVGGEQFF NA 15 TRBJ2-1 TRBV5-1 NA
TGTGCCAGCAGCGGACTTATTAACACCGGGGAGCTGTTTTTT CASSGLINTGELFF NA 14 TRBJ2-2 TRBV11-2 NA
TGTGCCAGCAGCTTGAGGGCGCGGGACAGGGGAAAAGCTTTCTTT CASSLRARDRGKAFF few 15 TRBJ1-1 TRBV5-6 TRBD1
TGTGCCACCAGCACCCCGGGTAGCGGGACTGAGACCCAGTACTTC CATSTPGSGTETQYF NA 15 TRBJ2-5 TRBV15 TRBD2
TGCGCCAGCAGCCAAGAGTTAGGTTGGCGTTGGCGGGAGGGCCTCAATGAGCAGTTCTTC CASSQELGWRWREGLNEQFF NA 20 TRBJ2-1 TRBV4-3 TRBD2
TGTGCCAGCACAACAGGGGACTCTCCTGGAAACACCATATATTTT CASTTGDSPGNTIYF few 15 TRBJ1-3 TRBV9 TRBD1
TGCGCCAGCAGCTTGAGTGGTACGGTTACAGCTAACTATGGCTACACCTTC CASSLSGTVTANYGYTF NA 17 TRBJ1-2 TRBV5-1 NA
TGTGCCAGCAGTCCCTCCCTGTCCCCGGGGGGCTACACCTTC CASSPSLSPGGYTF NA 14 TRBJ1-2 TRBV6-5 NA
TGTGCCAGCACCGAGGGACTAGCGGGAGGTCCGGAGACCCAGTACTTC CASTEGLAGGPETQYF NA 16 TRBJ2-5 TRBV28 TRBD2
TGTGCCAGCAGCCCTATCGTCCAGGGCGGAAACACCATATATTTT CASSPIVQGGNTIYF NA 15 TRBJ1-3 TRBV3-1/TRBV3-2 NA
TGTGCCACCAGTGATGACAGGGTTGGTACGCAGTATTTT CATSDDRVGTQYF NA 13 TRBJ2-3 TRBV24-1 TRBD1
TGTGCCAGCAGTGAATTAGGCAGGCCTGAAGCTTTCTTT CASSELGRPEAFF NA 13 TRBJ1-1 TRBV6-1 NA
TGTGCCAGCAGCTTAGTCCTAGGAGACGCGGGGTACGAGCAGTACTTC CASSLVLGDAGYEQYF once 16 TRBJ2-7 TRBV11-2 NA